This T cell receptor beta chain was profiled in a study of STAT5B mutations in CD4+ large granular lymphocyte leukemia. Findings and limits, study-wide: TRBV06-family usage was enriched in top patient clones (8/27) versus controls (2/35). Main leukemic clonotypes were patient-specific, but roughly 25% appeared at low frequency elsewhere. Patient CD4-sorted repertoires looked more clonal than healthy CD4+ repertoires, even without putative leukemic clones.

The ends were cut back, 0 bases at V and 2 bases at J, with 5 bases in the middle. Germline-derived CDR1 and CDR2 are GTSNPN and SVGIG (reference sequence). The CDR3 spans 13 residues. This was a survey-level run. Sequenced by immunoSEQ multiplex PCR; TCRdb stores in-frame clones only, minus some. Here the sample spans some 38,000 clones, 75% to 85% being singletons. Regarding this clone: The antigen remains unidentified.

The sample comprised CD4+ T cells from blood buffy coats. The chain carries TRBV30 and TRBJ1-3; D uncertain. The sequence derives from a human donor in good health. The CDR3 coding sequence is TGTGCCTGGAGTGTATTGGCTGGAAACACCATATATTTT. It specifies CAWSVLAGNTIYF.